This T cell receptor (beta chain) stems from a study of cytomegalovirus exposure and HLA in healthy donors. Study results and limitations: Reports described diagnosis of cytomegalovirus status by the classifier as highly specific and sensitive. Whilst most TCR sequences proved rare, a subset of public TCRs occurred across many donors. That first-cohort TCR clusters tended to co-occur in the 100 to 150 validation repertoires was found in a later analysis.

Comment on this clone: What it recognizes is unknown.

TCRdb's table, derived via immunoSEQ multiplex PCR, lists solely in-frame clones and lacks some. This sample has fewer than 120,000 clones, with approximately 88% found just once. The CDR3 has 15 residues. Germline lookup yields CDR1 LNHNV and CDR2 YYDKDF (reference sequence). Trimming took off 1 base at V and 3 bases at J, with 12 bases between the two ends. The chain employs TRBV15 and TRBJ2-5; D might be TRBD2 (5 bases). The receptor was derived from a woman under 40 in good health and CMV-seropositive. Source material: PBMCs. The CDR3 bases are TGTGCCACCAGCAGAGTCGGGATTCAGGAAGAGACCCAGTACTTC. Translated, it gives CATSRVGIQEETQYF.